The source of this T cell receptor (beta chain) is a study of memory CD8 T cells in hepatitis C reinfection. Study context: Between 3 and 8 weeks after reinfection detection, peak samples were drawn.

The data were produced by immunoSEQ multiplex PCR, yet TCRdb's version contains in-frame clones alone and is incomplete. Among 44,000 or so clones listed, around nine tenths were seen once. V dropped 5 bases and J dropped 4; count of bases not matched to a gene: 11. The CDR3 contains 16 residues. The V gene's germline CDR1 is LNHDA and CDR2 SQIVND (reference sequence). Time point indicated: peak reinfection, 3 to 8 weeks after reinfection detection. The sorted cells went straight to TCR sequencing with no prior in vitro expansion. The TCR comes from a man younger than 35 with hepatitis C virus infection. The sequencing input was naive CD8+ T cells sorted from blood. The chain is built from TRBV19 and TRBJ1-2, with 9 bases identical to TRBD1. CDR3 residues: CASSATGTGSVYGYTF. In DNA form, the CDR3 reads TGTGCCAGTAGTGCCACCGGGACAGGGAGTGTCTATGGCTACACCTTC.